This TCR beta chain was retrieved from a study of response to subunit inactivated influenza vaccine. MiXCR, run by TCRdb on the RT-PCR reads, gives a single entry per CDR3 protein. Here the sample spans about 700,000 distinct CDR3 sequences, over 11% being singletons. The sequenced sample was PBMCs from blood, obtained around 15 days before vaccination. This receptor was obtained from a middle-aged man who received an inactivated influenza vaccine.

The CDR3 loop reads CASISSGARTDTQYF. The CDR3 bases are TGTGCCAGCATATCTAGCGGGGCCCGCACAGATACGCAGTATTTT. The rearrangement links TRBV28 to TRBJ2-3; TRBD2 agrees at 9 bases. J lost 1 base, V lost 7 bases, and 6 bases had no gene match. The CDR3 runs to 15 residues. CDR1 MDHEN and CDR2 SYDVKM come from the germline V gene.